This T cell receptor beta chain was sequenced during a study of blood T cell repertoires in COVID-19. Overall study context: Samples came from the United States, Italy and Spain, spanning acute and convalescent COVID-19. Sample material is recorded as cDNA or gDNA derived from T cells, B-cell-depleted T cells, or PBMCs.

Authors' methods: Quantification of nucleated cells was approximated via reference gene primer amplification. The repertoire was sequenced with immunoSEQ multiplex PCR; TCRdb's copy has only in-frame clones and lacks some. V, J and clone size were drawn from that table, and D and trimming were deduced from the DNA. Of about 240,000 clones listed, approximately 78% are singletons. This CDR3 comprises 14 residues. Trimming took 6 bases from V and 3 from J; bases not matched to a gene: 7. Looked up from germline, CDR1 is SNHLY and CDR2 is FYNNEI. Material for sequencing was peripheral blood. The origin of this receptor is a young woman with acute or convalescent COVID-19. The gene calls are TRBV2 and TRBJ2-7, with 8 nucleotides matching TRBD2. This chain's CDR3 is CASRSGSLNYEQYF. In nucleotides, the CDR3 is TGTGCCAGCAGGAGCGGGAGTCTTAACTACGAGCAGTACTTC.